The 4 T cell receptor beta chains presented below share a single source sample, sequenced in a study of technical replicates of blood from a handful of donors. Profiling relied on immunoSEQ multiplex PCR, and the TCRdb table lists in-frame clones only, not all of them. The sample has 65,000 to 80,000 clones, over 95% seen once; the top ten hold less than 0.25%. The sample comprised T cells isolated from PBMCs. Receptors originate from a human donor in good health.

The rearrangement uses TRBV5-1 and TRBJ2-1; 9 bases line up with TRBD2. The J segment lost 2 bases and the V segment lost 2 bases, leaving 5 bases of the junction unmatched. The CDR3 length is 16 residues. Looked up from germline, CDR1 is SGHRS and CDR2 is YFSETQ. DNA for the CDR3: TGCGCCAGCAGCTTTAAGCGGGAGGTAGCCTACAATGAGCAGTTCTTC. Translating gives CASSFKREVAYNEQFF.

The chain is built from TRBV5-1 and TRBJ2-7; maybe TRBD1 (7 bases). This CDR3 is built from 14 residues. Looked up from germline, CDR1 is SGHRS and CDR2 is YFSETQ. Deletions cut 7 bases from V and 3 bases from J, with 17 bases between. CDR3 loop: CASGRTGTNYEQYF. The CDR3 DNA is TGCGCCAGCGGGAGGACAGGCACAAACTACGAGCAGTACTTC.

This chain joins TRBV6-5 and TRBJ2-5; the match to TRBD1 covers 9 bases. Germline values: CDR1 MNHEY, CDR2 SVGAGI. With V trimmed by 4 bases and J by 2 bases, 2 bases remained unmatched. This CDR3 spans 14 amino acids. The CDR3 DNA reads TGTGCCAGCAGTTGGACAGGGGAACAAGAGACCCAGTACTTC. Translation gives CASSWTGEQETQYF.

In its sample, this clone was seen once. This chain connects TRBV4-3 to TRBJ2-1; TRBD2 matches at 13 bases. Germline V gene data show CDR1 as LGHNA and CDR2 as YSLEER. The CDR3 covers 18 residues. After removal of 0 bases from V and 6 bases from J, the junction contained 8 bases not matched to a gene. The CDR3 bases are TGCGCCAGCAGCCAAGATGTTGGGACTAGCGGGAAGTTCAATGAGCAGTTCTTC. It translates to CASSQDVGTSGKFNEQFF.